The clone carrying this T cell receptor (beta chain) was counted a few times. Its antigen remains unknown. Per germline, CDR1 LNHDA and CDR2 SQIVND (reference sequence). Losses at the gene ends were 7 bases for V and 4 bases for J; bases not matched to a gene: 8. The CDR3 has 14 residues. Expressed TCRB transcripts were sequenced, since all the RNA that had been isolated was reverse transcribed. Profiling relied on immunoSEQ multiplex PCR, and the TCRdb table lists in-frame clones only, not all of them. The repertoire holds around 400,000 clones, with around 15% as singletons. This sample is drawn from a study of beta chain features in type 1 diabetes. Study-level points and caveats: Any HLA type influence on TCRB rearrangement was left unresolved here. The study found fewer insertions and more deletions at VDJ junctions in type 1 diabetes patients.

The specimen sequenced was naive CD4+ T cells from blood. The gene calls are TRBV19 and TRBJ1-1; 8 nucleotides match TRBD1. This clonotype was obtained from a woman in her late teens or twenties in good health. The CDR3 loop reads CASIRTGRGTEAFF. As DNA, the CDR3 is TGTGCCAGTATAAGGACAGGGAGGGGCACTGAAGCTTTCTTT. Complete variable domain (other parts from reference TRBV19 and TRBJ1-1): DGGITQSPKYLFRKEGQNVTLSCEQNLNHDAMYWYRQDPGQGLRLIYYSQIVNDFQKGDIAEGYSVSREKKESFPLTVTSAQKNPTAFYLCASIRTGRGTEAFFGQGTRLTVV.